The 8 T cell receptor beta chains presented below share a single source sample, sequenced in a study of blood T cells in healthy people across ages. The use of a sample-barcoded 5' primer and a J-beta primer mix characterized a second PCR of 7 to 11 cycles. Using its own MiXCR run on the 5' RACE reads, TCRdb lists one record per CDR3 protein. This table holds approximately 1,100,000 distinct CDR3 sequences, more than 35% found once. The sequenced material came from blood. All receptors come from a woman aged 55-70 years in good health.

This sequence joins TRBV20-1 and TRBJ2-7; 7 nucleotides match TRBD2. CDR1 and CDR2 from the germline V gene are DFQATT and SNEGSKA (reference sequence). With 2 bases clipped from V and 1 base from J, the junction kept 11 bases outside the gene matches. The CDR3 has 16 residues. The CDR3 DNA follows: TGCAGTGCTAGAAAAGGTACTAGCGTACAGTCCTACGAGCAGTACTTC. Amino acid sequence: CSARKGTSVQSYEQYF.

V and J are TRBV28 and TRBJ2-5; the D gene is possibly TRBD1 (6 bases). The J call is doubtful: the DNA matches TRBJ2-7 better. There are 14 residues in the CDR3. Germline CDR1 MDHEN, CDR2 SYDVKM. The CDR3 region has the DNA TGTGCCAGCAGAGCCGGACAGATCCCCTACGAGCAGTACTTC. Residues: CASRAGQIPYEQYF.

The rearrangement joins TRBV10-3 to TRBJ2-1, with 9 nucleotides matching TRBD2. The CDR3 contains 15 residues. The J segment lost 8 bases and the V segment lost 4 bases, leaving 9 bases of the junction unmatched. In germline, CDR1 is ENHRY, CDR2 SYGVKD. CDR3 amino acids: CAISGRREGADEQFF. As DNA, the CDR3 is TGTGCCATCAGTGGACGGCGGGAGGGAGCGGATGAGCAGTTCTTC.

The gene calls are TRBV11-2 and TRBJ2-3; D not certain. The CDR3 totals 13 residues. The ends were cut back, 3 bases at V and 4 bases at J, with 8 bases in the middle. Per the germline V gene, CDR1 is SGHAT and CDR2 is FQNNGV. CDR3 amino acids: CASSLEAADTQYF. For the CDR3, the DNA is TGTGCCAGCAGCTTGGAAGCCGCAGATACGCAGTATTTT.

This clonotype showed up just a few times. The V and J genes are TRBV4-2 and TRBJ2-7, with 8 bases identical to TRBD1. The germline gives CDR1 LGHNA, CDR2 YNFKEQ. CDR3 length equals 15 residues. Germline trimming cut 0 bases from V and 3 bases from J; bases unmatched to any gene: 4. In DNA form, the CDR3 reads TGTGCCAGCAGCCAAGAAGGACAGGGTGGCTACGAGCAGTACTTC. It codes for CASSQEGQGGYEQYF.

This chain links TRBV9 with TRBJ2-3; 7 nucleotides align to TRBD2. CDR1 is SGDLS, CDR2 YYNGEE, per germline. CDR3 length equals 18 residues. V dropped 0 bases and J dropped 0; count of bases not matched to a gene: 10. CDR3 amino acids: CASSVAEAGYTSTDTQYF. Here the CDR3 DNA reads TGTGCCAGCAGCGTAGCCGAAGCGGGATATACTAGCACAGATACGCAGTATTTT.

This clonotype has only one observation. This chain connects TRBV28 to TRBJ1-5; D uncertain. The ends were cut back, 4 bases at V and 4 bases at J, with 11 bases in the middle. The CDR3 has 14 amino acids. Germline V lookup: CDR1 MDHEN, CDR2 SYDVKM. For the CDR3, the DNA is TGTGCCAGCAGTTCTACAGAAGATAATCAGCCCCAGCATTTT. It translates to CASSSTEDNQPQHF. Filled out from reference TRBV28 and TRBJ1-5, the complete variable domain reads DVKVTQSSRYLVKRTGEKVFLECVQDMDHENMFWYRQDPGLGLRLIYFSYDVKMKEKGDIPEGYSVSREKKERFSLILESASTNQTSMYLCASSSTEDNQPQHFGDGTRLSIL.

The J gene is TRBJ2-3, the V gene TRBV7-2, with TRBD2 identical over 9 bases. From germline, CDR1 is SGHTA and CDR2 FQGNSA. V lost 1 base to trimming and J lost 6 bases; unmatched junction nucleotides: 11. This CDR3 region has 17 residues. CDR3 sequence reads: CASSLDVWTSAMDTQYF. The CDR3 DNA reads TGTGCCAGCAGCTTAGATGTGTGGACTAGCGCTATGGATACGCAGTATTTT.